These T cell receptor beta chains were read from a single sample in a study of blood T cell repertoires in COVID-19. Assay: immunoSEQ multiplex PCR; the TCRdb copy retains only in-frame clones and omits some. The sample has approximately 280,000 clones, 90% seen once. The sample was PBMCs or T cells enriched from blood (not recorded which). The receptor set was obtained from a woman between 18 and 29 years old with acute COVID-19. Both conserved end residues are part of each CDR3. The D gene is left open where the match is weak. Expanded clones get a size class; other rows say once, few or many, or leave the size out.

abundance,len,j_gene,v_gene,d_gene,CDR3aa,CDR3nt
NA,16,TRBJ2-5,TRBV15,NA,CATSRGGVEGRVTQYF,TGTGCCACCAGCAGAGGGGGAGTTGAGGGTAGGGTGACCCAGTACTTC
NA,14,TRBJ1-1,TRBV14,NA,CASSKQAANTEAFF,TGTGCCAGCAGCAAACAGGCCGCGAACACTGAAGCTTTCTTT
NA,16,TRBJ2-2,TRBV15,TRBD2,CATSRDSALAAGELFF,TGTGCCACCAGCAGAGATTCGGCGCTAGCGGCCGGGGAGCTGTTTTTT
NA,17,TRBJ2-2,TRBV9,NA,CASSVAVHPAVTGELFF,TGTGCCAGCAGCGTAGCGGTTCATCCGGCGGTAACCGGGGAGCTGTTTTTT
once,17,TRBJ2-5,TRBV10-1,TRBD2,CASSDRRTSGGQETQYF,TGCGCCAGCAGTGACAGGAGGACTAGCGGAGGCCAAGAGACCCAGTACTTC
NA,14,TRBJ2-7,TRBV20-1,NA,CSASTAGISYEQYF,TGCAGTGCTAGTACCGCGGGAATCTCCTACGAGCAGTACTTC
NA,16,TRBJ2-3,TRBV24-1,NA,CATSARRGRTTDTQYF,TGTGCCACCAGTGCCCGCAGGGGTCGCACGACAGATACGCAGTATTTT
NA,13,TRBJ1-5,TRBV28,NA,CASSTRGNQPQHF,TGTGCCAGCAGTACACGAGGGAATCAGCCCCAGCATTTT
NA,19,TRBJ2-5,TRBV7-9,TRBD2,CASSLVSLAGDNYQETQYF,TGTGCCAGCAGCTTAGTATCCCTAGCGGGTGATAACTACCAAGAGACCCAGTACTTC
NA,15,TRBJ2-7,TRBV18,TRBD1,CASSPKTGAPYEQYF,TGTGCCAGCTCACCAAAGACAGGGGCTCCCTACGAGCAGTACTTC
NA,15,TRBJ2-7,TRBV5-1,TRBD1,CASSLNPGQGYEQYF,TGCGCCAGCAGCTTAAACCCGGGACAGGGATACGAGCAGTACTTC
NA,15,TRBJ2-3,TRBV5-8,TRBD1,CASSQGALPTDTQYF,TGTGCCAGCAGCCAGGGGGCGCTTCCCACAGATACGCAGTATTTT
NA,17,TRBJ1-3,TRBV10-2,NA,CASSESRVLPSGNTIYF,TGCGCCAGCAGTGAGTCGAGGGTCCTTCCCTCTGGAAACACCATATATTTT
NA,16,TRBJ1-6,TRBV3-1/TRBV3-2,NA,CASSHRRDSYNSPLHF,TGTGCCAGCAGCCATAGGAGGGACTCCTATAATTCACCCCTCCACTTT
few,17,TRBJ2-7,TRBV19,TRBD1,CASSINPGTVISYEQYF,TGTGCCAGTAGTATAAATCCCGGGACAGTGATCTCCTACGAGCAGTACTTC
NA,17,TRBJ2-5,TRBV28,TRBD1,CASSLFPGTGGQETQYF,TGTGCCAGCAGTTTATTCCCGGGGACAGGGGGCCAAGAGACCCAGTACTTC
NA,14,TRBJ2-3,TRBV19,NA,CASSVSGASDTQYF,TGTGCCAGTAGTGTTAGCGGAGCGTCAGATACGCAGTATTTT
once,15,TRBJ2-2,TRBV27,NA,CASNPSTTYTGELFF,TGTGCCAGCAACCCATCGACTACCTACACCGGGGAGCTGTTTTTT
NA,16,TRBJ2-2,TRBV6-1,NA,CASSGALLPNTGELFF,TGTGCCAGCAGTGGTGCTTTACTCCCGAACACCGGGGAGCTGTTTTTT
NA,19,TRBJ1-6,TRBV7-6,TRBD1,CASSFSPGTGISVNSPLHF,TGTGCCAGCAGCTTCTCCCCCGGGACAGGGATTTCTGTTAATTCACCCCTCCACTTT
NA,17,TRBJ2-2,TRBV3-1/TRBV3-2,NA,CASSRVGGVANTGELFF,TGTGCCAGCAGCCGTGTGGGAGGCGTCGCGAACACCGGGGAGCTGTTTTTT
few,18,TRBJ1-5,TRBV19,TRBD1,CASSTAKVTGVSNQPQHF,TGTGCCAGTAGTACAGCTAAGGTGACAGGGGTTAGCAATCAGCCCCAGCATTTT
NA,15,TRBJ2-1,TRBV19,TRBD2,CASSPSGTSYNEQFF,TGTGCCAGTTCACCTAGCGGGACCTCCTACAATGAGCAGTTCTTC
NA,13,TRBJ1-2,TRBV18,NA,CASSPSQGDGYTF,TGTGCCAGCTCACCATCCCAAGGAGATGGCTACACCTTC
NA,18,TRBJ2-6,TRBV21-1,NA,CASSKAPGQVTGANVLTF,TGTGCCAGCAGCAAAGCTCCCGGACAGGTCACTGGGGCCAACGTCCTGACTTTC
NA,13,TRBJ1-3,TRBV7-2,NA,CASSLHFGNTIYF,TGTGCCAGCAGCTTACACTTTGGAAACACCATATATTTT
NA,13,TRBJ1-2,TRBV28,NA,CASTQAGAGGYTF,TGTGCCAGCACCCAAGCGGGGGCCGGTGGCTACACCTTC
NA,15,TRBJ1-2,TRBV29-1,NA,CSARLQTGSGYGYTF,TGCAGCGCCCGGCTACAAACAGGGTCGGGCTATGGCTACACCTTC
NA,15,TRBJ2-7,TRBV27,NA,CASSFTGASSYEQYF,TGTGCCAGCAGTTTTACCGGAGCGAGCTCCTACGAGCAGTACTTC
NA,16,TRBJ2-7,TRBV28,NA,CASSSPLGGAIDEQYF,TGTGCCAGCAGTTCACCCCTAGGGGGGGCGATCGACGAGCAGTACTTC